The 9 T cell receptor beta chains listed next were all sequenced from one sample in a study of CD4+ T cells in melanoma. Method: immunoSEQ multiplex PCR; TCRdb's copy keeps in-frame clones and lacks some. Seen here are 50,000 to 60,000 clones, nearly 70% observed once, and the top ten hold around 4.8%. The sample comprised tumor tissue. Source of these receptors: a human donor with melanoma.

This clone was seen more than once but under ten times. This chain links TRBV7-2 with TRBJ2-1; 7 bases are a match to TRBD2. The germline V gene encodes CDR1 SGHTA and CDR2 FQGNSA. CDR3 length equals 15 residues. Trimming removed 4 bases from V and 0 bases from J; junction bases left unmatched: 3. The CDR3 nucleotides read TGTGCCAGCAGCTCTAGCGGTCTCTCCTACAATGAGCAGTTCTTC. Translating it yields CASSSSGLSYNEQFF.

This clone appeared many times. J is TRBJ2-7 and V is TRBV6-1; D is perhaps TRBD2 (6 bases). Germline loops: CDR1 MNHNS, CDR2 SASEGT. This CDR3 region has 15 residues. V dropped 2 bases and J dropped 0 bases, with 11 bases sitting between them. CDR3 nucleotides: TGTGCCAGCAGTGAATGGGGGGACGGCTCCTACGAGCAGTACTTC. Protein product: CASSEWGDGSYEQYF.

V is TRBV5-4 and J is TRBJ2-1, with a tentative D call TRBD2 (7 bases). The CDR3 is 14 residues long. Trimming took 5 bases from V and 4 from J, leaving 13 bases between them. CDR1 SGHNT and CDR2 YYREEE come from the germline V gene (reference sequence). In DNA form, the CDR3 reads TGTGCCAGCAGTTCGGGGGGCCGATACAATGAGCAGTTCTTC. It translates to CASSSGGRYNEQFF. The full variable domain, with the rest looked up from reference TRBV5-4 and TRBJ2-1, is ETGVTQSPTHLIKTRGQQVTLRCSSQSGHNTVSWYQQALGQGPQFIFQYYREEENGRGNFPPRFSGLQFPNYSSELNVNALELDDSALYLCASSSGGRYNEQFFGPGTRLTVL.

This clone came up a few times. The V and J genes are TRBV7-3 and TRBJ2-5, with D possibly being TRBD1 (7 bases). Trimming removed 5 bases at V and 4 bases at J, with 17 bases between. CDR1 and CDR2 (germline): SGHTA, FQGTGA. The length of the CDR3 is 15 residues. The CDR3 loop reads CASSPMGGQLETQYF. CDR3 nucleotides: TGTGCCAGCAGCCCAATGGGGGGACAGCTAGAGACCCAGTACTTC.

The chain joins TRBV5-8 to TRBJ1-1; 7 bases are a match to TRBD1. CDR1 SGHTS and CDR2 YDEGEE come from the germline V gene. J was trimmed by 4 bases and V by 9 bases; bases with no gene match: 12. The CDR3 spans 14 residues. The CDR3 nucleotides are TGTGCCATCGAGGTTGGGACAGCCAGCACTGAAGCTTTCTTT. It codes for CAIEVGTASTEAFF.

The chain employs TRBV5-1 and TRBJ2-5, with a tentative D call TRBD1 (5 bases). Germline CDR1 SGHRS, CDR2 YFSETQ. Trimming pared 0 bases from V and 5 bases from J, leaving 14 bases between. The CDR3 is made up of 15 amino acids. The CDR3 is CASSLEGHPRETQYF. The CDR3 coding sequence is TGCGCCAGCAGCTTGGAAGGACACCCGCGGGAGACCCAGTACTTC.

This rearrangement joins TRBV5-1 to TRBJ2-7; D is uncertain. The CDR3 consists of 12 residues. The V end was cut by 1 base, the J end by 6 bases, with 8 bases between. Germline lookup yields CDR1 SGHRS and CDR2 YFSETQ. CDR3 in DNA: TGCGCCAGCAGCTTGCGCGGCTCCGAGCAGTACTTC. The encoded protein is CASSLRGSEQYF.

The CDR3 here is CASSHPGLAGEETQYF. Written as DNA, the CDR3 is TGTGCCAGCAGCCACCCGGGACTAGCGGGGGAAGAGACCCAGTACTTC. This chain uses TRBV4-2 with TRBJ2-5; 14 bases match TRBD2. This CDR3 is built from 16 residues. The V and J ends lost 3 bases and 3 bases, in that order; junction bases with no gene match: 3. Germline V gene data show CDR1 as LGHNA and CDR2 as YNFKEQ.

This clone was detected only a few times. V usage is TRBV5-4 and J usage is TRBJ2-7; D unclear. Germline assignment: CDR1 SGHNT and CDR2 YYREEE (reference sequence). Trimming left V 2 bases short and J 4 bases short, with 10 bases between. This CDR3 spans 13 amino acids. Here the CDR3 DNA reads TGTGCCAGCAGCTTTGGAACCAGTTACGAGCAGTACTTC. Translating it yields CASSFGTSYEQYF.